This entry lists 27 T cell receptor beta chains sequenced from one sample in a study of regulatory T cells in long-lasting Graves disease. Construction of the TCR beta libraries employed iRepertoire HTBI primers in conjunction with Arm-PCR of CDR3 regions. Each CDR3 protein gets one entry after TCRdb re-called the multiplex PCR reads with MiXCR. The data hold around 360,000 distinct CDR3 sequences, with roughly 17% observed a single time. Noted time point: newly diagnosed GD, antithyroid drugs for less than 3 months. Preparation of the TCR library used RNA extracted from PBMCs. This sample was also put to use in a study of T cells in Graves' hyperthyroidism and ophthalmopathy.

The starting material was peripheral blood mononuclear cells (PBMCs), obtained at new diagnosis, from a patient treated with antithyroid drugs. These receptors came from a woman aged 18-30 years with Graves disease.

This clonotype was observed many times. The V and J genes are TRBV7-8 and TRBJ2-1, with 14 bases lining up with TRBD2. V dropped 4 bases and J dropped 12; count of bases not matched to a gene: 20. This CDR3 comprises 19 residues. Germline values: CDR1 SGHVS, CDR2 FQNEAQ. The CDR3 sequence is CASSSLLGLAGGGHGAQFF. The CDR3 bases are TGTGCCAGCAGCTCCCTCCTCGGACTAGCGGGAGGAGGGCACGGTGCGCAGTTCTTC.

Only a few counts were recorded for this clonotype. The chain recombines TRBV2 with TRBJ2-1, with a weak D call TRBD1 (6 bases). V lost 11 bases, J lost 5 bases, and 16 bases lay in between. The CDR3 covers 13 residues. Germline CDR1 SNHLY, CDR2 FYNNEI. CDR3 sequence: CAGATGMDNEQFF. The CDR3 DNA reads as TGTGCCGGGGCCACAGGGATGGACAATGAGCAGTTCTTC.

The sample holds a few counts of this clonotype. This chain uses TRBV20-1 with TRBJ2-2, with no clear D. The CDR3 contains 16 residues. The V and J ends lost 0 bases and 0 bases respectively, with 11 bases between them. Looked up from germline, CDR1 is DFQATT and CDR2 is SNEGSKA (reference sequence). The CDR3 coding sequence is TGCAGTGCTAGAGATCGAAAAATCGCGAACACCGGGGAGCTGTTTTTT. The encoded protein is CSARDRKIANTGELFF.

This chain uses TRBV5-4 with TRBJ2-6; D is perhaps TRBD1 (5 bases). The CDR3 consists of 15 residues. V was shortened by 0 bases and J by 5 bases, with 9 bases between the two germline ends. CDR1 is SGHNT and CDR2 is YYREEE in the germline V gene (reference sequence). CDR3 sequence (DNA): TGTGCCAGCAGCTTGGCAGGGTGGAGGGCCAACGTCCTGACTTTC. Amino acid sequence: CASSLAGWRANVLTF.

In its sample, this clonotype was seen many times. The chain carries TRBV6-2 or TRBV6-3 and TRBJ1-1, with D possibly matching TRBD1 (6 bases). Deletions cut 0 bases from V and 4 bases from J, with 9 bases between. The CDR3 loop spans 14 amino acids. Germline CDR1 MNHEY, CDR2 SVGEGT. This chain's CDR3 is CASSYSRGSTEAFF. The CDR3 nucleotides read TGTGCCAGCAGTTACTCGAGGGGGAGCACTGAAGCTTTCTTT.

This clonotype was seen at least ten times. The gene calls are TRBV11-1 and TRBJ2-7, with 7 nucleotides matching TRBD1. CDR1 and CDR2 from the germline V gene are SGHAT and FQDESV (reference sequence). With V trimmed by 4 bases and J by 0 bases, 12 bases remained unmatched. CDR3 length: 17 amino acids. The CDR3, as DNA: TGTGCCAGCAGCTCCTATTTTTGGGACAGACGCTCCTACGAGCAGTACTTC. Encoded protein: CASSSYFWDRRSYEQYF.

Note on this clonotype: A clone one base away is much larger, so this may be a read error. This sequence joins TRBV10-3 and TRBJ1-2; TRBD1 matches 8 bases. Germline V gene data show CDR1 as ENHRY and CDR2 as SYGVKD. The CDR3 has 17 residues. The ends lost 4 bases at V and 11 bases at J; junction bases unmatched: 21. The CDR3 is CAISVPTPRTGHRWYTF. The CDR3 region has the DNA TGTGCCATCAGTGTCCCTACACCCCGGACAGGGCATAGGTGGTACACCTTC.

This rearrangement joins TRBV5-1 to TRBJ1-2; maybe TRBD1 (6 bases). The germline gives CDR1 SGHRS, CDR2 YFSETQ. This CDR3 has 15 residues. V was trimmed by 0 bases and J by 6 bases, leaving 15 bases between them. In DNA, the CDR3 is TGCGCCAGCAGCTTGGTCCCAGGGGAAGAGCATGGCTACACCTTC. Its translation: CASSLVPGEEHGYTF.

This clonotype has ten or more counts. This chain joins TRBV20-1 and TRBJ2-5; 7 positions agree with TRBD2. The V segment lost 3 bases and the J segment 3 bases; nucleotides outside the gene matches: 7. Germline V gene lookup returns CDR1 DFQATT and CDR2 SNEGSKA (reference sequence). The CDR3 runs to 14 residues. This chain's CDR3 is CSASGRTDKETQYF. CDR3 bases: TGCAGTGCTAGCGGGAGGACCGATAAAGAGACCCAGTACTTC.

About this clonotype itself: A far larger clone differs by one base, so this is likely a read error. CDR3 DNA sequence: TGTGCCGTCAGGGGAGACAGCGCTAGCACAGATACGCAGTATTTT. It codes for CAVRGDSASTDTQYF. The chain carries TRBV28 and TRBJ2-3, with a possible D match to TRBD1 (6 bases). The CDR3 covers 15 residues. The V end lost 11 bases, the J end lost 0 bases, and 18 bases lay between the germline ends. Germline V lookup: CDR1 MDHEN, CDR2 SYDVKM.

This clonotype occurred many times. Compared with germline, one end of the junction differs, possibly owing to a read error. The chain is built from TRBV7-7 and TRBJ2-2; 8 bases map to TRBD2. The germline V gene encodes CDR1 SSHAT and CDR2 FNYEAQ (reference sequence). This CDR3 comprises 16 residues. The CDR3 bases are TGTGCTAGCAGCGCCACGGGGGGGAGGTACACCGGGGAGCTGTTTTTT. It specifies CASSATGGRYTGELFF.

This clonotype has a count of ten or more. This chain uses TRBV5-1 with TRBJ1-1; D perhaps matches TRBD1 (5 bases). Per germline, CDR1 SGHRS and CDR2 YFSETQ. The CDR3 spans 17 residues. The V end was cut by 0 bases, the J end by 5 bases, with 20 bases between. DNA of the CDR3: TGCGCCAGCAGCTTGGCCGGGGCGGGAGGATCGGGGACTGAAGCTTTCTTT. Protein product: CASSLAGAGGSGTEAFF.

Ten or more counts support this clonotype. The chain combines TRBV7-6 with TRBJ2-7; a possible D gene is TRBD1 (5 bases). The CDR3 is 14 amino acids. Germline-derived CDR1 and CDR2 are SGHVS and FNYEAQ. The ends were cut back, 4 bases at V and 4 bases at J, with 14 bases in the middle. CDR3 amino acids: CASSSQGVRYEQYF. The CDR3 region has the DNA TGTGCCAGCAGCTCGCAGGGTGTTCGGTACGAGCAGTACTTC.

This clonotype came up many times. The V call is TRBV2, the J call TRBJ1-1; 7 bases are a match to TRBD1. V trimming: 7 bases; J trimming: 1 base; junction bases outside the gene matches: 3. The CDR3 sequence is 13 residues long. Germline lookup yields CDR1 SNHLY and CDR2 FYNNEI. The CDR3 DNA reads TGTGCCAGCAATGGACAGGCGAACACTGAAGCTTTCTTT. Translation gives CASNGQANTEAFF.

To note about this clonotype: This likely traces to a read error, being one base from a far larger clone. The V and J genes are TRBV11-1 and TRBJ2-3; D is undetermined. The J call may not be correct, given that the DNA end is closer to TRBJ2-1. The germline gives CDR1 SGHAT, CDR2 FQDESV (reference sequence). The CDR3 is 15 residues long. The CDR3 here is CASSAQAEIYDEQFF. CDR3 coding DNA: TGTGCCAGCAGCGCGCAGGCCGAAATATACGATGAGCAGTTCTTC.

In its sample, this clonotype was seen many times. The V call is TRBV19, the J call TRBJ1-1, with 7 positions matching TRBD1. The CDR3 is made up of 15 amino acids. Germline-derived CDR1 and CDR2 are LNHDA and SQIVND (reference sequence). Losses at the gene ends were 5 bases for V and 8 bases for J; bases not matched to a gene: 14. Here the CDR3 reads CASSARQGPPVEAFF. CDR3 bases: TGTGCCAGTAGTGCACGACAGGGCCCTCCGGTGGAAGCTTTCTTT.

This clonotype was observed a handful of times. This chain joins TRBV12-5 and TRBJ2-2, with 9 bases that match TRBD2. The CDR3 is made up of 15 amino acids. V was clipped by 7 bases and J by 2 bases; unmatched bases: 5. CDR1 and CDR2 (germline): LGHNT, FRNRAP. The CDR3 loop reads CASAPSGANTGELFF. CDR3 nucleotide sequence: TGTGCTAGTGCCCCTAGCGGGGCTAACACCGGGGAGCTGTTTTTT.

DNA for the CDR3: TGTGCCAGCAGCAAAGGACTAGCGGGACTCGGCAATGAGCAGTTCTTC. Its translation is CASSKGLAGLGNEQFF. The V call is TRBV7-6, the J call TRBJ2-1, with 12 nucleotides matching TRBD2. Germline V gene lookup returns CDR1 SGHVS and CDR2 FNYEAQ. This CDR3 is 16 amino acids long. V was clipped by 5 bases and J by 6 bases; unmatched bases: 8.

This clonotype was seen at least ten times. The chain joins TRBV20-1 to TRBJ2-1, with 12 nucleotides matching TRBD2. Germline V lookup: CDR1 DFQATT, CDR2 SNEGSKA (reference sequence). Unmatched junction bases numbered 7, after V lost 6 bases and J lost 7 bases. This CDR3 comprises 14 residues. The DNA of the CDR3 is TGCAGTGCCAAGGGACTAGCGGGCTGGAATGAGCAGTTCTTC. This encodes CSAKGLAGWNEQFF.

At least ten counts were recorded for this clonotype. The CDR3 region has the DNA TGCGCCAGCAGCTTTTTTACGGGATACAATGAGCAGTTCTTC. Translation gives CASSFFTGYNEQFF. This sequence joins TRBV5-1 and TRBJ2-1, with D tentatively TRBD2 (5 bases). Germline CDR1 and CDR2: SGHRS and YFSETQ. The CDR3 loop spans 14 amino acids. V was clipped by 2 bases and J by 4 bases, with 10 bases between them. Supplemented by reference TRBV5-1 and TRBJ2-1, the full variable domain reads KAGVTQTPRYLIKTRGQQVTLSCSPISGHRSVSWYQQTPGQGLQFLFEYFSETQRNKGNFPGRFSGRQFSNSRSEMNVSTLELGDSALYLCASSFFTGYNEQFFGPGTRLTVL.

There are many counts of this clonotype. This sequence joins TRBV11-2 and TRBJ1-1; possible D gene TRBD1, 6 bases. From germline, CDR1 is SGHAT and CDR2 FQNNGV. Trimming took 5 bases from V and 5 from J, leaving 15 bases between them. This CDR3 has 14 amino acids. The CDR3 is CASSKWTDLTEAFF. DNA of the CDR3: TGTGCCAGCAGCAAATGGACAGATCTGACTGAAGCTTTCTTT.

The rearrangement uses TRBV24-1 and TRBJ2-1; tentatively, D is TRBD2 (6 bases). CDR3 length: 15 residues. Looked up from germline, CDR1 is KGHDR and CDR2 is SFDVKD. Trimming removed 4 bases at V and 0 bases at J, with 9 bases between. Written as DNA, the CDR3 is TGTGCCACCAGTGACGGAGGGCCCTCCTACAATGAGCAGTTCTTC. This codes for CATSDGGPSYNEQFF.

The table lists this clonotype with many counts. The rearrangement uses TRBV2 and TRBJ1-2; 7 positions match TRBD1. Per the germline V gene, CDR1 is SNHLY and CDR2 is FYNNEI. CDR3 size: 13 residues. After removal of 6 bases from V and 6 bases from J, the junction contained 7 bases not matched to a gene. Here the CDR3 reads CASRGETGNGYTF. The CDR3 DNA is TGTGCCAGCAGGGGGGAGACAGGGAATGGCTACACCTTC.

This clonotype was detected ten times or more. The genes are TRBV2 and TRBJ2-7; the D gene is possibly TRBD1 (6 bases). The CDR3 is 14 residues long. Trimming pared 7 bases from V and 3 bases from J, leaving 16 bases between. The germline V gene has CDR1 SNHLY and CDR2 FYNNEI. CDR3 coding DNA: TGTGCCAGCAAGGGTGGGGGCGCGATCTACGAGCAGTACTTC. Protein: CASKGGGAIYEQYF.

This chain connects TRBV11-3 to TRBJ2-2; D is unclear. The CDR3 contains 15 residues. CDR1 and CDR2 from the germline V gene are SGHNT and YENEEA. Trimming took 5 bases from V and 3 from J, leaving 13 bases between them. CDR3 bases: TGTGCCAGCAGCCCAGCCATGGGTTACACCGGGGAGCTGTTTTTT. It is translated as CASSPAMGYTGELFF.

Concerning this clonotype itself: A much more abundant neighbour one base away suggests this may be a read error. The chain links TRBV30 to TRBJ2-1, with D unresolved. CDR3 length: 14 residues. CDR1 is GTSNPN, CDR2 SVGIG, per germline (reference sequence). Trimming stripped 2 bases from V and 2 bases from J, with 10 bases between. In DNA form, the CDR3 reads TGTGCCTGGAGTCCCCCGTTCCCCTACAATGAGCAGTTCTTC. Translated: CAWSPPFPYNEQFF.

The chain employs TRBV5-1 and TRBJ2-1; 9 bases match TRBD2. This CDR3 region has 16 residues. V shed 0 bases, J shed 9 bases, and the junction held 10 bases outside the gene matches. Germline loops: CDR1 SGHRS, CDR2 YFSETQ. CDR3 coding DNA: TGCGCCAGCAGCTTGGCCCCTAGCGGGGCCACATCTGAGCAGTTCTTC. Translation: CASSLAPSGATSEQFF.